This T cell receptor beta chain was sequenced for a study of cytomegalovirus exposure and HLA in healthy donors. Study-wide context: An analysis done earlier identified some 120 million unique TCR beta sequences from approximately 170 million T cells. Overall study findings and caveats: In a later analysis, the majority of CMV-associated beta chains seemingly showed HLA restriction.

The germline gives CDR1 MNHEY, CDR2 SMNVEV (reference sequence). The CDR3 has 13 amino acids. With 4 bases removed from V and 5 bases from J, the gap between germline ends came to 9 bases. Comment on this clone: Its antigen is unknown.

PCR amplification relied on 60 Vbeta primers (plus 13 Jbeta primers). The repertoire was sequenced with immunoSEQ multiplex PCR; TCRdb's copy has only in-frame clones and lacks some. The sample includes some 120,000 clones, 75% to 85% of them seen just once. This chain uses TRBV27 with TRBJ2-1; no reliable D call. This sequence originates from a male donor in good health and CMV-seropositive. The sequencing input was PBMCs. The CDR3, as DNA: TGTGCCAGCAGTTCTAGGTTAAACAATGAGCAGTTCTTC. The encoded protein is CASSSRLNNEQFF.